Each of the 14 T cell receptor beta chains below was sequenced from the same sample in a study of shared clonotypes between healthy human individuals. Clones were read by immunoSEQ multiplex PCR, and TCRdb kept only the in-frame ones, dropping some. This table has a few million clones, more than 80% appearing once. Sequenced material: naive CD4+ T cells from PBMCs. The sample's subset: CD45RA+ positively selected. Receptors were obtained from a man aged 18 to 35 in good health. Some clones in this sample may be carry-over from other donors' samples.

This clone was counted a single time. The chain combines TRBV5-5 with TRBJ2-6; D is perhaps TRBD1 or TRBD2 (5 bases each). Germline-derived CDR1 and CDR2 are SGHKS and YYEKEE (reference sequence). V dropped 0 bases and J dropped 0 bases, with 13 bases sitting between them. The CDR3 is 18 amino acids. CDR3 region: CASSLAGTPFSGANVLTF. CDR3 bases: TGTGCCAGCAGCTTGGCTGGGACCCCGTTCTCTGGGGCCAACGTCCTGACTTTC.

A few counts support this clone. The rearrangement joins TRBV5-1 to TRBJ2-5, with D unresolved. The CDR3 is 12 residues long. Trimming stripped 4 bases from V and 4 bases from J, with 8 bases between. CDR1 SGHRS and CDR2 YFSETQ come from the germline V gene. CDR3: CASSPKAETQYF. The CDR3 nucleotides are TGCGCCAGCAGCCCCAAGGCAGAGACCCAGTACTTC.

The chain links TRBV2 to TRBJ1-1, with a tentative D call TRBD1 (5 bases). With 3 bases removed from V and 1 base from J, the gap between germline ends came to 12 bases. This CDR3 is 15 amino acids long. Germline-derived CDR1 and CDR2 are SNHLY and FYNNEI. The CDR3 loop is CASSEEGTGNTEAFF. CDR3 in DNA: TGTGCCAGCAGTGAGGAGGGTACAGGGAACACTGAAGCTTTCTTT. Looking up the rest from reference TRBV2 and TRBJ1-1 gives the full variable domain: EPEVTQTPSHQVTQMGQEVILRCVPISNHLYFYWYRQILGQKVEFLVSFYNNEISEKSEIFDDQFSVERPDGSNFTLKIRSTKLEDSAMYFCASSEEGTGNTEAFFGQGTRLTVV.

The gene calls are TRBV7-2 and TRBJ2-6; D is unresolved. Germline loops: CDR1 SGHTA, CDR2 FQGNSA. CDR3 length: 15 amino acids. The V end lost 2 bases, the J end lost 0 bases, and 5 bases lay between the germline ends. Here the CDR3 DNA reads TGTGCCAGCAGCTTAATGGTCTCTGGGGCCAACGTCCTGACTTTC. Encoded protein: CASSLMVSGANVLTF.

This clone was detected once. The chain employs TRBV28 and TRBJ1-3; D possibly corresponds to TRBD1 (5 bases). CDR1 MDHEN and CDR2 SYDVKM come from the germline V gene. The CDR3 extends over 16 amino acids. With 6 bases removed from V and 2 bases from J, the gap between germline ends came to 17 bases. The CDR3 sequence is CASSSRGGITGNTIYF. In DNA form, the CDR3 reads TGTGCCAGCAGCTCCCGTGGGGGTATCACTGGAAACACCATATATTTT.

The chain uses TRBV28 and TRBJ2-7; D might be TRBD1 or TRBD2, each matching 5 bases. Trimming left V 10 bases short and J 2 bases short, with 18 bases between. Looked up from germline, CDR1 is MDHEN and CDR2 is SYDVKM. The CDR3 spans 14 residues. The CDR3 here is CAIQTPGPTYEQYF. The CDR3 DNA sequence: TGTGCCATCCAGACCCCGGGGCCAACCTACGAGCAGTACTTC.

This rearrangement joins TRBV5-1 to TRBJ2-1; no clear D. The V gene's germline CDR1 is SGHRS and CDR2 YFSETQ. V lost 0 bases and J 0 bases, leaving 7 bases between the germline ends. This CDR3 comprises 15 residues. The DNA of the CDR3 is TGCGCCAGCAGCTTGGAAAACTACTCCTACAATGAGCAGTTCTTC. Its protein is CASSLENYSYNEQFF. Full variable domain (missing parts from reference TRBV5-1 and TRBJ2-1): KAGVTQTPRYLIKTRGQQVTLSCSPISGHRSVSWYQQTPGQGLQFLFEYFSETQRNKGNFPGRFSGRQFSNSRSEMNVSTLELGDSALYLCASSLENYSYNEQFFGPGTRLTVL.

The rearrangement uses TRBV7-6 and TRBJ2-3; TRBD2 matches 7 bases. The CDR3 runs 16 residues. With 5 bases clipped from V and 2 bases from J, the junction kept 10 bases outside the gene matches. Germline CDR1 SGHVS, CDR2 FNYEAQ. The CDR3: CASSPYGTKNTDTQYF. In nucleotides, the CDR3 is TGTGCCAGCAGCCCCTACGGGACTAAAAACACAGATACGCAGTATTTT. Full variable domain (outside the CDR3, taken from reference TRBV7-6 and TRBJ2-3): GAGVSQSPRYKVTKRGQDVALRCDPISGHVSLYWYRQALGQGPEFLTYFNYEAQQDKSGLPNDRFSAERPEGSISTLTIQRTEQRDSAMYRCASSPYGTKNTDTQYFGPGTRLTVL.

The genes are TRBV5-1 and TRBJ1-4; D may be TRBD1 (6 bases). The CDR3 runs to 15 residues. Germline CDR1 SGHRS, CDR2 YFSETQ. Trimming shortened V by 1 base and J by 5 bases, and 12 bases separated the two germline ends. DNA of the CDR3: TGCGCCAGCAGCTTGACGGCAGGGGCCAATGAAAAACTGTTTTTT. This encodes CASSLTAGANEKLFF.

This clone was observed once. The J gene is TRBJ2-2, the V gene TRBV9, with 10 bases fitting TRBD2. Germline V gene lookup returns CDR1 SGDLS and CDR2 YYNGEE. With V trimmed by 2 bases and J by 4 bases, 5 bases remained unmatched. This CDR3 region has 16 residues. Here the CDR3 DNA reads TGTGCCAGCAGCGTTTGGCTAGCGGGGGCCACCGGGGAGCTGTTTTTT. The encoded protein is CASSVWLAGATGELFF.

This clone was observed a single time. The chain recombines TRBV5-1 with TRBJ1-2; 11 nucleotides align to TRBD1. Germline CDR1 SGHRS, CDR2 YFSETQ. V dropped 0 bases and J dropped 4; count of bases not matched to a gene: 5. The CDR3 consists of 16 residues. The CDR3 DNA reads as TGCGCCAGCAGCTTGGTTGGGACAGGGGGTATCTATGGCTACACCTTC. It is translated as CASSLVGTGGIYGYTF.

The V gene is TRBV6-1, the J gene TRBJ1-2; tentatively, D is TRBD1 (5 bases). V was clipped by 10 bases and J by 6 bases, with 15 bases between them. There are 12 residues in the CDR3. Per the germline V gene, CDR1 is MNHNS and CDR2 is SASEGT. CDR3 bases: TGTGCCATTCAGGGACTCTTCGATGGCTACACCTTC. Its translation: CAIQGLFDGYTF.

The chain uses TRBV11-1 and TRBJ2-1; 9 nucleotides match TRBD1. The CDR3 covers 17 residues. The V gene end was trimmed by 1 base and the J gene end by 8 bases; junction bases not matched to a gene: 12. Germline assignment: CDR1 SGHAT and CDR2 FQDESV (reference sequence). CDR3 nucleotides: TGTGCCAGCAGCTTAGTGGGGACAGGGTTTAGCGTCTATGAGCAGTTCTTC. It specifies CASSLVGTGFSVYEQFF.

The chain is built from TRBV15 and TRBJ1-2, with 7 positions matching TRBD1. The V gene end was trimmed by 5 bases and the J gene end by 2 bases; junction bases not matched to a gene: 5. Germline values: CDR1 LNHNV, CDR2 YYDKDF (reference sequence). This CDR3 is built from 14 residues. DNA for the CDR3: TGTGCCACCAGCCGGAGGGGGCTCAACTATGGCTACACCTTC. Its translation: CATSRRGLNYGYTF.